This entry lists 15 T cell receptor beta chains sequenced from one sample in a study of T cell repertoires in cytomegalovirus infection. TCRdb analysed the reads with MiXCR anew, one entry per CDR3 protein. The sample consists of some 680,000 distinct CDR3 sequences, 35% of them appearing once. Sequencing was carried out using PBMCs. These receptors were collected from a human donor in good health (CMV status not recorded). Some clones in this sample may be carry-over from other donors' samples.

The V call is TRBV15, the J call TRBJ2-7; 10 bases match TRBD2. The germline CDR1 and CDR2 sequences are LNHNV and YYDKDF (reference sequence). V trimming: 5 bases; J trimming: 2 bases; junction bases outside the gene matches: 12. The CDR3 is 17 amino acids. The CDR3 loop is CATSLESVGTSAYEQYF. CDR3 nucleotide sequence: TGTGCCACCAGCCTAGAATCGGTCGGGACTAGCGCCTACGAGCAGTACTTC.

The genes are TRBV29-1 and TRBJ2-3, with 15 bases that match TRBD2. This CDR3 is built from 19 residues. Germline CDR1 is SQVTM and CDR2 is ANQGSEA. The ends lost 6 bases at V and 2 bases at J; junction bases unmatched: 15. DNA for the CDR3: TGCAGCGTCGACGGGACAGCCGGGACTAGCGGGAGGCACACAGATACGCAGTATTTT. It codes for CSVDGTAGTSGRHTDTQYF.

The chain joins TRBV18 to TRBJ1-2; TRBD1 might be the D (5 bases). CDR3 size: 14 residues. Trimming cost V 2 bases and J 2 bases, with 9 bases left between them. The germline CDR1 and CDR2 sequences are KGHSH and LQKENI. The CDR3 region has the DNA TGTGCCAGCTCACCAACAGGATCCAACTATGGCTACACCTTC. Translated: CASSPTGSNYGYTF.

Note on this clonotype: A clone one base away is much larger, so this may be a read error. The gene calls are TRBV6-6 and TRBJ2-7; D unresolved. The CDR3 length is 11 residues. V gave up 2 bases and J gave up 3 bases, with 2 bases separating them. In germline, CDR1 is MNHNY, CDR2 SVGAGI (reference sequence). The CDR3 region has the DNA TGTGCCAGCAGTTACGTCTACGAGCAGTACTTC. This gives the protein CASSYVYEQYF.

The chain has TRBV13 and TRBJ2-1; D not certain. V dropped 2 bases and J dropped 5 bases, with 10 bases sitting between them. Germline V lookup: CDR1 PRHDT, CDR2 FYEKMQ (reference sequence). The CDR3 loop spans 14 amino acids. CDR3 in amino acids: CASSLYPGDNEQFF. The CDR3 DNA follows: TGTGCCAGCAGCTTATACCCTGGGGACAATGAGCAGTTCTTC.

This clonotype was counted ten times or more. The chain carries TRBV12-3 or TRBV12-4 and TRBJ2-2; TRBD1 matches at 7 bases. V trimming: 6 bases; J trimming: 2 bases; junction bases outside the gene matches: 3. This CDR3 contains 14 residues. The CDR3 coding sequence is TGTGCCAGCAGGAGGACAGGAAACACCGGGGAGCTGTTTTTT. This sequence encodes CASRRTGNTGELFF.

V and J are TRBV7-8 and TRBJ2-3, with 13 bases lining up with TRBD2. Germline CDR1 and CDR2: SGHVS and FQNEAQ. The V gene end was trimmed by 4 bases and the J gene end by 6 bases; junction bases not matched to a gene: 7. The CDR3 runs to 16 residues. The CDR3 sequence is CASSSGGLAGADTQYF. The DNA of the CDR3 is TGTGCCAGCAGCTCGGGAGGACTAGCGGGGGCTGATACGCAGTATTTT. The full variable domain, its missing parts supplied by reference TRBV7-8 and TRBJ2-3, is GAGVSQSPRYKVAKRGQDVALRCDPISGHVSLFWYQQALGQGPEFLTYFQNEAQLDKSGLPSDRFFAERPEGSVSTLKIQRTQQEDSAVYLCASSSGGLAGADTQYFGPGTRLTVL.

The chain combines TRBV29-1 with TRBJ2-7; 9 nucleotides match TRBD1. Germline lookup yields CDR1 SQVTM and CDR2 ANQGSEA. Germline trimming cut 6 bases from V and 3 bases from J; bases unmatched to any gene: 3. The CDR3 runs 12 residues. The CDR3 here is CSVRTGDYEQYF. The DNA for the CDR3 is TGCAGCGTACGGACAGGGGACTACGAGCAGTACTTC.

Regarding this clonotype: No conserved phenylalanine or tryptophan ends this CDR3, so it is likely a read error. The gene calls are TRBV6-8 and TRBJ2-1; 10 positions match TRBD2. Germline V gene data show CDR1 as MNHGY and CDR2 as SAAAGT. Trimming at V came to 4 bases and at J to 9 bases, leaving 9 bases not matched to a gene. The CDR3 contains 15 residues. The CDR3 sequence is CASSFGLAEGGEQFY. The CDR3 DNA sequence: TGTGCCAGCAGTTTCGGACTAGCGGAGGGAGGTGAGCAGTTCTAC.

This clonotype has a handful of counts. The chain uses TRBV5-1 and TRBJ1-4; D not resolved. CDR3 length: 14 residues. Looked up from germline, CDR1 is SGHRS and CDR2 is YFSETQ. Trimming took 0 bases from V and 4 from J, leaving 7 bases between them. CDR3 sequence reads: CASSLEGINEKLFF. CDR3 coding DNA: TGCGCCAGCAGCTTGGAAGGTATTAATGAAAAACTGTTTTTT.

Concerning this clonotype: A read error is possible here, since a much larger clone lies one base away. The chain uses TRBV28 and TRBJ1-5; TRBD1 aligns across 7 bases. The length of the CDR3 is 20 residues. CDR1 and CDR2 (germline): MDHEN, SYDVKM. The CDR3 bases are TGTGCCAGCAGTCGCCCGCAAACCACTACTACAGGGGATAGCAATCCGCCCCAGCATTTT. This gives the protein CASSRPQTTTTGDSNPPQHF.

Comment on this clonotype: Germline and junction disagree at one end, which may indicate a read error. V and J are TRBV12-3 or TRBV12-4 and TRBJ1-1, with 7 bases lining up with TRBD1. The CDR3 spans 19 residues. The CDR3 loop is CASSFNQDWLRQGFAEALF. The CDR3 nucleotides are TGTGCCAGCAGTTTCAACCAAGATTGGCTGAGACAGGGTTTCGCTGAAGCTTTGTTT.

This sequence joins TRBV2 and TRBJ1-2; D uncertain. V was clipped by 8 bases and J by 4 bases, with 11 bases between them. The CDR3 has 12 amino acids. Germline CDR1 reads SNHLY; CDR2 reads FYNNEI. The CDR3: CASRVGPYGYTF. In DNA, the CDR3 is TGTGCCAGCCGCGTTGGTCCCTATGGCTACACCTTC.

This clonotype came up a few times. The chain is built from TRBV11-1 and TRBJ2-1; no firm D call. CDR3 size: 14 residues. V was cut by 1 base and J by 6 bases, with 10 bases left in between. The germline V gene encodes CDR1 SGHAT and CDR2 FQDESV (reference sequence). The CDR3 nucleotides are TGTGCCAGCAGCTTAGATTTGGCCTCCAATGAGCAGTTCTTC. It specifies CASSLDLASNEQFF.

This clonotype was found a few times. In DNA, the CDR3 is TGTGCCAGCAGCTTAATGGGTCGACAGGGGGCGATTGAGCAGTTCTTC. The encoded protein is CASSLMGRQGAIEQFF. V gene TRBV7-8 combines with J gene TRBJ2-1; the match to TRBD1 covers 10 bases. J was trimmed by 9 bases and V by 2 bases; bases with no gene match: 10. Per germline, CDR1 SGHVS and CDR2 FQNEAQ. CDR3 length: 16 residues.